Following are 13 T cell receptor beta chains from one sample sequenced in a study of CD8+ T cells in alopecia areata. Once RNA had been extracted, it was reverse transcribed into cDNA to act as the sequencing template. The assay was immunoSEQ multiplex PCR, and TCRdb's table has in-frame clones only and misses some. The sample yields roughly 280,000 clones, 60% seen once. The treatment is: oral pan-JAK inhibitor, 5-10 mg twice daily. Here the sequenced sample was CD4+ T cells sorted from blood, taken around week 52, from a patient treated with tofacitinib. These receptors all come from a human donor with alopecia areata.

This clone has just a few counts. The chain combines TRBV30 with TRBJ2-7; the D call may be TRBD1 or TRBD2 (5 bases each). V shed 5 bases and J shed 5 bases, with 22 bases lying between them. This CDR3 spans 15 amino acids. Germline CDR1 and CDR2: GTSNPN and SVGIG (reference sequence). CDR3 bases: TGTGCCTGGGATCCCGGGACCTTGGTAGGCAACGAGCAGTACTTC. This sequence encodes CAWDPGTLVGNEQYF.

This clone was recorded a few times. The chain is built from TRBV27 and TRBJ2-3; D is uncertain. The V gene's germline CDR1 is MNHEY and CDR2 SMNVEV (reference sequence). The V end lost 5 bases, the J end lost 0 bases, and 9 bases lay between the germline ends. CDR3 length: 14 residues. Written as DNA, the CDR3 is TGTGCCAGCAGTGACATATCTAGCACAGATACGCAGTATTTT. This sequence encodes CASSDISSTDTQYF.

The V call is TRBV29-1, the J call TRBJ1-4, with D possibly being TRBD1 (6 bases). CDR1 and CDR2 (germline): SQVTM, ANQGSEA. V lost 6 bases to trimming and J lost 7 bases, with 15 bases between them. This CDR3 has 13 residues. The CDR3, as DNA: TGCAGCGTCAGACAGGACCTTACTGAAAAACTGTTTTTT. The encoded protein is CSVRQDLTEKLFF.

On this clone: This specimen includes other DNA sequences encoding the same CDR3. The chain recombines TRBV29-1 with TRBJ1-2, with D hard to call. Trimming cost V 4 bases and J 2 bases, with 5 bases left between them. The CDR3 has 11 amino acids. Germline values: CDR1 SQVTM, CDR2 ANQGSEA. CDR3 nucleotide sequence: TGCAGCGTTGGGCAGAACTATGGCTACACCTTC. This codes for CSVGQNYGYTF.

V and J are TRBV7-9 and TRBJ2-6; D might be TRBD2 (6 bases). Per the germline V gene, CDR1 is SEHNR and CDR2 is FQNEAQ (reference sequence). V was cut by 4 bases and J by 0 bases, with 19 bases left in between. This CDR3 has 19 residues. The CDR3 bases are TGTGCCAGCAGCTACTCCGCGGCGGGACGACCCTCTGGGGCCAACGTCCTGACTTTC. Protein: CASSYSAAGRPSGANVLTF.

In this sample, this clone turned up once. This chain joins TRBV29-1 and TRBJ2-3, with 14 positions matching TRBD2. Germline loops: CDR1 SQVTM, CDR2 ANQGSEA. Trimming cost V 6 bases and J 2 bases; bases outside gene matches: 4. This CDR3 region has 15 residues. This CDR3 reads CSVRTSGGPTDTQYF. The CDR3 DNA sequence: TGCAGCGTGCGGACTAGCGGGGGGCCCACAGATACGCAGTATTTT.

The chain carries TRBV15 and TRBJ2-7; the D call may be TRBD1 or TRBD2 (5 bases each). Germline V gene lookup returns CDR1 LNHNV and CDR2 YYDKDF (reference sequence). V was pared by 5 bases and J by 2 bases, with 13 bases between. The CDR3 runs to 14 residues. The CDR3 bases are TGTGCCACCAGCCCCGTCGGGACCCCCTACGAGCAGTACTTC. As protein: CATSPVGTPYEQYF.

The sample holds a few counts of this clone. The rearrangement links TRBV30 to TRBJ1-4; D may be TRBD1 (6 bases). Germline CDR1 is GTSNPN and CDR2 is SVGIG (reference sequence). V was trimmed by 0 bases and J by 5 bases, leaving 13 bases between them. The CDR3 has 15 amino acids. For the CDR3, the DNA is TGTGCCTGGAGTGTACGAGGGGGATACAATGAAAAACTGTTTTTT. This codes for CAWSVRGGYNEKLFF.

The V and J genes are TRBV13 and TRBJ1-2; 9 bases are a match to TRBD1. Germline values: CDR1 PRHDT, CDR2 FYEKMQ (reference sequence). Losses at the gene ends were 4 bases for V and 7 bases for J; bases not matched to a gene: 4. The CDR3 length is 13 residues. The CDR3 sequence is CASSSQGARGYTF. The DNA for the CDR3 is TGTGCCAGCAGCTCACAGGGGGCGCGTGGCTACACCTTC.

The V gene is TRBV7-2, the J gene TRBJ2-7; D may be TRBD2 (7 bases). The CDR3 covers 14 residues. Germline-derived CDR1 and CDR2 are SGHTA and FQGNSA. The V gene lost 5 bases and the J gene lost 2 bases, with 13 bases spanning the gap. The DNA for the CDR3 is TGTGCCAGCAGCAGCCGGGGGGCAGCCTACGAGCAGTACTTC. This gives the protein CASSSRGAAYEQYF.

The V call is TRBV5-6, the J call TRBJ2-5; D is undetermined. The V gene's germline CDR1 is SGHDT and CDR2 YYEEEE. There are 13 residues in the CDR3. V was shortened by 0 bases and J by 6 bases, with 9 bases between the two germline ends. CDR3 DNA sequence: TGTGCCAGCAGCTTGGCCGGAAGGAAGACCCAGTACTTC. Protein product: CASSLAGRKTQYF.

The rearrangement links TRBV5-1 to TRBJ1-4; D gene ambiguous. This CDR3 spans 13 amino acids. The ends were cut back, 7 bases at V and 5 bases at J, with 12 bases in the middle. CDR1 SGHRS and CDR2 YFSETQ come from the germline V gene. This CDR3 reads CASCRTENEKLFF. The CDR3 DNA sequence: TGCGCCAGCTGTAGGACGGAAAATGAAAAACTGTTTTTT.

The V call is TRBV7-2, the J call TRBJ1-6; TRBD1 might be the D (6 bases). Germline V lookup: CDR1 SGHTA, CDR2 FQGNSA. Trimming took 4 bases from V and 10 from J, leaving 14 bases between them. CDR3 length equals 14 residues. The DNA of the CDR3 is TGTGCCAGCAGCTCCCGACAGGATTGGTCACCCCTCCACTTT. This encodes CASSSRQDWSPLHF.